What follows are 3 T cell receptor beta chains derived from one specimen sequenced in a study of blood T cell repertoires in COVID-19. The table came from immunoSEQ multiplex PCR; TCRdb's copy has only in-frame clones and leaves some out. The profile shows 150,000 to 200,000 clones, about 77% of them singletons. The sequenced sample consisted of peripheral blood. These receptors all stem from an elderly woman with active or convalescent COVID-19.

The V and J genes are TRBV28 and TRBJ2-6, with D perhaps matching TRBD1 (6 bases). This CDR3 region has 15 residues. The V gene's germline CDR1 is MDHEN and CDR2 SYDVKM. V was pared by 7 bases and J by 3 bases, with 13 bases between. The CDR3 spells CASTLRGGGANVLTF. In DNA, the CDR3 is TGTGCCAGCACCCTCAGGGGTGGTGGGGCCAACGTCCTGACTTTC. Supplemented by reference TRBV28 and TRBJ2-6, the full variable domain reads DVKVTQSSRYLVKRTGEKVFLECVQDMDHENMFWYRQDPGLGLRLIYFSYDVKMKEKGDIPEGYSVSREKKERFSLILESASTNQTSMYLCASTLRGGGANVLTFGAGSRLTVL.

The genes are TRBV7-2 and TRBJ2-3, with D tentatively TRBD2 (5 bases). Germline V lookup: CDR1 SGHTA, CDR2 FQGNSA. CDR3 length: 14 amino acids. The V gene lost 5 bases and the J gene lost 4 bases, with 13 bases spanning the gap. CDR3 sequence reads: CASSLRTPADTQYF. DNA for the CDR3: TGTGCCAGCAGCCTCCGGACTCCGGCAGATACGCAGTATTTT.

This chain links TRBV28 with TRBJ2-1; 8 positions match TRBD2. The germline V gene has CDR1 MDHEN and CDR2 SYDVKM. The CDR3 is 15 amino acids. The trim removed 1 base at V and 7 bases at J, leaving 6 bases unmatched. In DNA, the CDR3 is TGTGCCAGCAGTTTATTTCTAGCGGGTACTAATGAGCAGTTCTTC. Translation gives CASSLFLAGTNEQFF.